This T cell receptor beta chain was documented in a study of blood T cell repertoires in COVID-19. About the research overall: There were acute and convalescent COVID-19 samples, and they came from the United States, Italy and Spain.

The CDR3 extends over 16 amino acids. The germline CDR1 and CDR2 sequences are SGHTA and FQGNSA. With V trimmed by 1 base and J by 3 bases, 4 bases remained unmatched. Methods used by the authors: From reference gene primer amplification, estimates of nucleated cell counts were derived. TCRdb's table, derived via immunoSEQ multiplex PCR, lists solely in-frame clones and lacks some. V and J calls and clone size are as listed in that table; D and trimming were resolved from the DNA. The sample has 200,000 or so clones, 84% seen once. The chain couples TRBV7-2 to TRBJ2-7, with 12 bases that match TRBD2. Sequences were obtained from peripheral blood. The TCR originated in a human donor in a cohort sampled during active COVID-19. In DNA, the CDR3 is TGTGCCAGCAGCTTAGGGGCGACTAGCGGGGGCTACGAGCAGTACTTC. Amino acid sequence: CASSLGATSGGYEQYF.